This entry describes one T cell receptor beta chain. The antigen is undetermined. There were healthy Caucasian individuals from Russia, aged 6 to 90, serving as donors. The data belong to a study of blood T cells in healthy people across ages. Whole-study findings and limits: Diversity of TCR beta per million T cells declined in a roughly linear way with age.

Germline values: CDR1 LGHNA, CDR2 YNFKEQ. J lost 0 bases, V lost 3 bases, and 5 bases had no gene match. The CDR3 runs 17 residues. Through a sample-barcoded 5' primer and a J-beta primer mix, a second PCR was run for roughly 7 to 11 cycles. TCRdb called the 5' RACE reads again in MiXCR, with one record for every CDR3 protein. The profile shows hundreds of thousands of distinct CDR3 sequences, 58% of them singletons. V gene TRBV4-2 combines with J gene TRBJ2-4; TRBD2 aligns across 10 bases. Sequencing input: blood. The sequence derives from a man in his sixties in good health. CDR3 in amino acids: CASSHLTSGLAKNIQYF. Here the CDR3 DNA reads TGTGCCAGCAGCCATTTGACTAGCGGGCTAGCCAAAAACATTCAGTACTTC.